Following are 17 T cell receptor beta chains from one sample sequenced in a study of tumor-infiltrating lymphocytes in primary liver carcinoma. RNA isolated from unsorted whole blood supplied the blood RNA, with germline DNA also extracted. TCR beta cDNA came from 400 to 500 ng total RNA, primed with a constant-region primer. Library construction for TCR beta comprised three nested multiplex PCR rounds performed with slightly modified ARM-PCR. Primers for the first two PCR rounds were TRBV1-TRBV30 forward primers and a C-beta reverse primer (roughly 10 cycles per round). TCRdb used MiXCR to reprocess the multiplex PCR reads, holding one entry per CDR3 protein. Among around 330,000 distinct CDR3 sequences listed, 65% were seen once. Material for sequencing was peripheral blood. These TCRs come from a middle-aged man with primary liver carcinoma and hepatitis B virus infection.

This clonotype was observed at least ten times. The J gene is TRBJ2-1, the V gene TRBV11-3; perhaps TRBD2 as D (5 bases). Germline CDR1 reads SGHNT; CDR2 reads YENEEA. CDR3 length: 14 residues. V dropped 1 base and J dropped 7 bases, with 11 bases sitting between them. The CDR3 spells CASSLGTSHNEQFF. The DNA of the CDR3 is TGTGCCAGCAGCTTAGGAACTAGTCATAATGAGCAGTTCTTC. Based on the CDR3 plus reference TRBV11-3 and TRBJ2-1, the full variable domain is EAGVVQSPRYKIIEKKQPVAFWCNPISGHNTLYWYLQNLGQGPELLIRYENEEAVDDSQLPKDRFSAERLKGVDSTLKIQPAELGDSAVYLCASSLGTSHNEQFFGPGTRLTVL.

As concerns this clonotype: This may arise from a read error, as a much more abundant clone is one base away. The chain has TRBV10-2 and TRBJ2-1; 10 nucleotides match TRBD2. Germline CDR1 is WSHSY and CDR2 is SAAADI. This CDR3 is built from 16 residues. In DNA form, the CDR3 reads TGCGCCAGCAGTCCCCTAGCGGGAGTTGTGGACAATGAGCTGTTCTTC. Translating gives CASSPLAGVVDNELFF.

This clonotype was seen just once. The DNA of the CDR3 is TGTGCCATCGCACTTAAAGGGGGGGGGACCGGGGAGCTGTTTTTT. It codes for CAIALKGGGTGELFF. This chain links TRBV6-6 with TRBJ2-2; a weak D match, TRBD2 (7 bases). Trimming cost V 10 bases and J 5 bases, with 20 bases left between them. This CDR3 comprises 15 residues. CDR1 and CDR2 from the germline V gene are MNHNY and SVGAGI (reference sequence).

As for this clonotype: This sequence may be a read error, since a much larger clone differs from it by one base. This sequence joins TRBV6-2 or TRBV6-3 and TRBJ1-5; 9 nucleotides agree with TRBD1. Germline V gene sequence: CDR1 MNHEY, CDR2 SVGEGT. The CDR3 has 15 residues. The CDR3 here is CASRSRDRENQSQHF. The DNA for the CDR3 is TGTGCCAGCAGGAGCCGGGACAGGGAAAATCAGTCCCAGCATTTT.

V is TRBV12-3 or TRBV12-4 and J is TRBJ1-2, with TRBD1 as a possible D gene (6 bases). This CDR3 has 13 residues. V was pared by 5 bases and J by 7 bases, with 14 bases between. The CDR3 here is CASSLQGTCGYTF. The CDR3 DNA is TGTGCCAGCAGTCTTCAGGGGACCTGTGGCTACACCTTC.

Regarding this clonotype: A much larger clone lies one base from this, so it may be a read error. The V gene is TRBV6-5, the J gene TRBJ1-5, with 10 bases lining up with TRBD1. The CDR3 totals 14 residues. Germline lookup yields CDR1 MNHEY and CDR2 SVGAGI. The DNA of the CDR3 is TGTGCCGGCAGTCTCGGACAGGGGGATCAGCCCCAGCATTTT. It encodes CAGSLGQGDQPQHF.

The chain has TRBV12-3 or TRBV12-4 and TRBJ2-1, with D possibly being TRBD2 (5 bases). The CDR3 consists of 15 residues. V was clipped by 6 bases and J by 5 bases, with 17 bases between them. CDR3 loop: CASRRASGRDNEQFF. The CDR3 coding sequence is TGTGCCAGCAGGCGCGCTAGTGGGAGAGACAATGAGCAGTTCTTC.

This clonotype was detected many times. The chain employs TRBV29-1 and TRBJ2-3; TRBD1 matches at 9 bases. Trimming cost V 3 bases and J 3 bases; bases outside gene matches: 4. The CDR3 is made up of 14 amino acids. The germline V gene encodes CDR1 SQVTM and CDR2 ANQGSEA. The CDR3 DNA sequence: TGCAGCGTTGATAGACAGGGGGAGACAGATACGCAGTATTTT. Translation gives CSVDRQGETDTQYF.

This clonotype came up a few times. A read error may produce the germline difference seen at one junction end. The rearrangement links TRBV5-4 to TRBJ2-5; a weak D match, TRBD1 (6 bases). CDR1 SGHNT and CDR2 YYREEE come from the germline V gene (reference sequence). This CDR3 region has 15 residues. The CDR3 nucleotides read TGTGCCAGCAGCCAGTCTCCGGACAGCCAAGAGACCCGGTACTTC. Amino acid sequence: CASSQSPDSQETRYF.

A word on this clonotype: One end of the junction does not line up with germline, which may come from a read error. The chain is built from TRBV11-3 and TRBJ2-3; D gene unclear. The CDR3 contains 16 residues. Germline values: CDR1 SGHNT, CDR2 YENEEA. The CDR3 is CVSSLMTPRGPDTQYF. CDR3 coding DNA: TGTGTCAGCAGCTTAATGACGCCCCGCGGTCCAGATACGCAGTATTTT.

This clonotype was picked up one time. V usage is TRBV29-1 and J usage is TRBJ1-4, with D perhaps matching TRBD1 (6 bases). This CDR3 region has 13 residues. The V gene lost 6 bases and the J gene lost 7 bases, with 15 bases spanning the gap. The germline gives CDR1 SQVTM, CDR2 ANQGSEA. The CDR3 nucleotides are TGCAGCGTGGGGGCGGGCGTTAGTGAAAAACTGTTTTTT. This sequence encodes CSVGAGVSEKLFF. Together with reference TRBV29-1 and TRBJ1-4, the CDR3 gives the full variable domain: SAVISQKPSRDICQRGTSLTIQCQVDSQVTMMFWYRQQPGQSLTLIATANQGSEATYESGFVIDKFPISRPNLTFSTLTVSNMSPEDSSIYLCSVGAGVSEKLFFGSGTQLSVL.

Comment on this clonotype: Lacking the conserved final phenylalanine or tryptophan, this CDR3 likely reflects a read error. The gene calls are TRBV7-8 and TRBJ2-1; a possible D gene is TRBD2 (5 bases). CDR3 length equals 17 residues. CDR1 is SGHVS, CDR2 FQNEAQ, per germline. CDR3: CAGSLTNSEGALNEQFS. Here the CDR3 DNA reads TGTGCCGGCAGCTTAACTAACAGTGAGGGAGCCCTCAATGAGCAGTTCTCC.

This clonotype was observed a handful of times. DNA for the CDR3: TGCGCCAGCAGCTTGACTTCCTCCTTTAATGAGCAGTTCTTC. This translates into CASSLTSSFNEQFF. The chain carries TRBV5-1 and TRBJ2-1; D uncertain. V was shortened by 1 base and J by 7 bases, with 12 bases between the two germline ends. The CDR3 is 14 residues long. Germline CDR1 reads SGHRS; CDR2 reads YFSETQ. Full variable domain (rest looked up from reference TRBV5-1 and TRBJ2-1): KAGVTQTPRYLIKTRGQQVTLSCSPISGHRSVSWYQQTPGQGLQFLFEYFSETQRNKGNFPGRFSGRQFSNSRSEMNVSTLELGDSALYLCASSLTSSFNEQFFGPGTRLTVL.

This clonotype was detected ten times or more. The chain joins TRBV4-3 to TRBJ2-7; 10 bases are a match to TRBD1. The V gene's germline CDR1 is LGHNA and CDR2 YSLEER. J gave up 7 bases and V 4 bases, and 7 bases lay outside the gene matches. The CDR3 has 14 residues. CDR3 region: CASSPGQGIGEQYF. CDR3 nucleotides: TGCGCCAGCAGCCCGGGACAGGGGATTGGGGAGCAGTACTTC.

In the case of this clonotype: As the CDR3 is not closed by the conserved phenylalanine or tryptophan, this likely results from a read error. The DNA is left out, because the CDR3 cannot be placed on it with certainty; the CDR3 is given as TCRdb lists it. The chain links TRBV29-1 to TRBJ2-1; TRBD2 reflects the table's D call only, with no check against the DNA. The CDR3 numbers 12 amino acids, ends counted. From germline, CDR1 is SQVTM and CDR2 ANQGSEA. The CDR3 sequence: CSGGSGDNERFY.

A few counts support this clonotype. The chain recombines TRBV5-1 with TRBJ2-1; 10 bases align to TRBD2. J was trimmed by 7 bases and V by 0 bases; bases with no gene match: 4. The germline gives CDR1 SGHRS, CDR2 YFSETQ. This CDR3 spans 15 amino acids. The CDR3 loop is CASSLASGSLNEQFF. The DNA for the CDR3 is TGCGCCAGCAGCTTGGCTAGCGGGAGTTTAAATGAGCAGTTCTTC.

On this clonotype itself: At one end the junction does not follow the germline gene, possibly because of a read error. The genes are TRBV6-1 and TRBJ1-5; D uncertain. The CDR3 consists of 14 residues. The germline gives CDR1 MNHNS, CDR2 SASEGT. Here the CDR3 DNA reads TGTGCCAGCAGGCGGGCTTTCAGGAATCAGTCCCAGCATTTT. Translated: CASRRAFRNQSQHF.